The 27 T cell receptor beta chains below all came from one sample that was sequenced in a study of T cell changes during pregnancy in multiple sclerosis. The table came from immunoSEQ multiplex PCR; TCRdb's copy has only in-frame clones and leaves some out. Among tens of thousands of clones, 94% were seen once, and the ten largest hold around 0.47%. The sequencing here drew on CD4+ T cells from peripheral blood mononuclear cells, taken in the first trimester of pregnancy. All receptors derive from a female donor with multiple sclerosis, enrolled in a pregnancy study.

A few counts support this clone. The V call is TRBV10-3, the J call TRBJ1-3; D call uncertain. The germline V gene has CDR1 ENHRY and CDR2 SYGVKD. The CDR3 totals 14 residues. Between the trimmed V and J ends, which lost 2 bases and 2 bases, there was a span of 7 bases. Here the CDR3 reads CAISETDTGNTIYF. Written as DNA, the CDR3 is TGTGCCATCAGTGAGACAGACACTGGAAACACCATATATTTT.

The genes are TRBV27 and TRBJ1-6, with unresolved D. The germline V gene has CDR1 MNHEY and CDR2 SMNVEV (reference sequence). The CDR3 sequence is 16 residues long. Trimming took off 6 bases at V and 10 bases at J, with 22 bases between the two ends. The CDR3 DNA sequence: TGTGCCAGCAGCCTTCGGGTTGGATTAGGAGTCTCACCCCTCCACTTT. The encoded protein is CASSLRVGLGVSPLHF.

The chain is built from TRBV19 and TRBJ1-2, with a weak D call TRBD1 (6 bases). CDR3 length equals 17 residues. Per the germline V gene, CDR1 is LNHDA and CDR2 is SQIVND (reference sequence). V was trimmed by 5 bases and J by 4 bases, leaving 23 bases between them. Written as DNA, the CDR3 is TGTGCCAGTAGTGCCGTCGTGGGCAGGGGAGCTGGCTATGGCTACACCTTC. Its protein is CASSAVVGRGAGYGYTF.

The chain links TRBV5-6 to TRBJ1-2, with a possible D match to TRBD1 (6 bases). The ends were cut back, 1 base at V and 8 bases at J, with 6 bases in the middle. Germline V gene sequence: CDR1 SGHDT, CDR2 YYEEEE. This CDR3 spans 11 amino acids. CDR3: CASSLQGGYTF. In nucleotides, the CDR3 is TGTGCCAGCAGCTTGCAGGGGGGCTACACCTTC.

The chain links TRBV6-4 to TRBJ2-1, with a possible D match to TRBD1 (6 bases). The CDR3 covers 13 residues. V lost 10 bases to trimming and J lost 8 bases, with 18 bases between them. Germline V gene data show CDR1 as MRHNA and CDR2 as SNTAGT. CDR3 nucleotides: TGTGCCACCCGGGACACCTATTTCGATGAGCAGTTCTTC. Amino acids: CATRDTYFDEQFF.

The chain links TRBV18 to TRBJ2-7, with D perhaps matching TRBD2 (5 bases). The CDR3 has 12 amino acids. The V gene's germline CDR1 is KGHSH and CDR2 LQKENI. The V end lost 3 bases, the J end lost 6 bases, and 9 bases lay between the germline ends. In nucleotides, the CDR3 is TGTGCCAGCTCACCCCCCCGGGGCGAGCAGTACTTC. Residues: CASSPPRGEQYF.

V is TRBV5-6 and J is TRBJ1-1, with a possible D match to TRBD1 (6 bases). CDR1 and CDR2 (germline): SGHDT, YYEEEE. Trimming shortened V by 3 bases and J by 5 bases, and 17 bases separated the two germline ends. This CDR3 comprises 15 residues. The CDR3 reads CASSYSPTGGTEAFF. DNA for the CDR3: TGTGCCAGCAGCTACTCCCCGACAGGTGGGACTGAAGCTTTCTTT.

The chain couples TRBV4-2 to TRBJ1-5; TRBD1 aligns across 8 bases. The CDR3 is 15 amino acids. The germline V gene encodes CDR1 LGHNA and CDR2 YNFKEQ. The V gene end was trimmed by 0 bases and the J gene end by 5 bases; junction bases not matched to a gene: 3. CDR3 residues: CASSQDGQGDQPQHF. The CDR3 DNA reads TGTGCCAGCAGCCAAGATGGACAGGGAGATCAGCCCCAGCATTTT.

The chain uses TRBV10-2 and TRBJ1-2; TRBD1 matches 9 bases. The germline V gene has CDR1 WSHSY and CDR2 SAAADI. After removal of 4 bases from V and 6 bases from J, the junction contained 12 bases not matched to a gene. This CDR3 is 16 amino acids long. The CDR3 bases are TGCGCCAGCAGTGCGGGACAGGGAGGTTATGGGGATGGCTACACCTTC. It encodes CASSAGQGGYGDGYTF.

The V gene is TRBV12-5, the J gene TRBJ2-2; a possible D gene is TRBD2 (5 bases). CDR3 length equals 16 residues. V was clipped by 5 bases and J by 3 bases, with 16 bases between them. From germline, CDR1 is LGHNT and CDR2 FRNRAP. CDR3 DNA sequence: TGTGCTAGTGGTCCACCGGGTGGAGGTGACACCGGGGAGCTGTTTTTT. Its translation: CASGPPGGGDTGELFF. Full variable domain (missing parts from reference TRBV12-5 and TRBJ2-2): DARVTQTPRHKVTEMGQEVTMRCQPILGHNTVFWYRQTMMQGLELLAYFRNRAPLDDSGMPKDRFSAEMPDATLATLKIQPSEPRDSAVYFCASGPPGGGDTGELFFGEGSRLTVL.

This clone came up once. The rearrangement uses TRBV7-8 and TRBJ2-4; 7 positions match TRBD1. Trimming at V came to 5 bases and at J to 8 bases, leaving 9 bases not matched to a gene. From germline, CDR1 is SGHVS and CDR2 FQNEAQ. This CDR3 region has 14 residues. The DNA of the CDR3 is TGTGCCAGCAGCGCCTCGACAGGGTCCTACATTCAGTACTTC. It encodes CASSASTGSYIQYF.

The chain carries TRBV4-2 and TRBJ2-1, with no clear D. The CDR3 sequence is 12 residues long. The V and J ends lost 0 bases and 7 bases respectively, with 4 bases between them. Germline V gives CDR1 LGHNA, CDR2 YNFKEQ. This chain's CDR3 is CASSQDRNEQFF. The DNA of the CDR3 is TGTGCCAGCAGCCAAGATCGGAATGAGCAGTTCTTC.

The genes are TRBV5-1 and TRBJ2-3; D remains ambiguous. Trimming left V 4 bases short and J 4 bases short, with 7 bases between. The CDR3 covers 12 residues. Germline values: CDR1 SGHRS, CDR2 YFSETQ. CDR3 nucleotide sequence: TGCGCCAGCAGCCTCCCCCCAGATACGCAGTATTTT. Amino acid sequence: CASSLPPDTQYF.

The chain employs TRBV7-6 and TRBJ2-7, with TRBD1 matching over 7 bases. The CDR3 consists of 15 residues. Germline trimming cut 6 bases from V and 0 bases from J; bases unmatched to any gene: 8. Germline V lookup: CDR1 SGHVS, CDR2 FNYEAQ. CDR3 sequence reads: CASSLRQGSSYEQYF. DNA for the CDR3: TGTGCCAGCAGTCTTCGACAGGGAAGCTCCTACGAGCAGTACTTC.

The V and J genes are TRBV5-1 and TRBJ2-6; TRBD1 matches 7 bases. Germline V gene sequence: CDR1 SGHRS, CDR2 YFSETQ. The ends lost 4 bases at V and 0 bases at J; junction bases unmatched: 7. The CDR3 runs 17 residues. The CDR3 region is CASSLTDRSSGANVLTF. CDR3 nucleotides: TGCGCCAGCAGCCTAACGGACAGGAGCTCTGGGGCCAACGTCCTGACTTTC. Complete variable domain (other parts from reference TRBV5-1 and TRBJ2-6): KAGVTQTPRYLIKTRGQQVTLSCSPISGHRSVSWYQQTPGQGLQFLFEYFSETQRNKGNFPGRFSGRQFSNSRSEMNVSTLELGDSALYLCASSLTDRSSGANVLTFGAGSRLTVL.

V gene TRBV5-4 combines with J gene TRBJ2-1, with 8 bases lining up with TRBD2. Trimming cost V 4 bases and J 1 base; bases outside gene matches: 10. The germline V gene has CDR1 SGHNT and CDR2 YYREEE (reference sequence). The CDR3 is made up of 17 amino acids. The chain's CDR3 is CASSPWSSGVSYNEQFF. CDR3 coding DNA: TGTGCCAGCAGCCCCTGGAGTAGCGGGGTGTCCTACAATGAGCAGTTCTTC.

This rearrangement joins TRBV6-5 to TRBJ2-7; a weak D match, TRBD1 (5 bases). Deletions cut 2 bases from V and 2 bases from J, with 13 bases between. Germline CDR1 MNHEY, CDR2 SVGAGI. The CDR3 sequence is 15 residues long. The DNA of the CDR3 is TGTGCCAGCAGTTACCGCCGGACAACCCCCTACGAGCAGTACTTC. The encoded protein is CASSYRRTTPYEQYF.

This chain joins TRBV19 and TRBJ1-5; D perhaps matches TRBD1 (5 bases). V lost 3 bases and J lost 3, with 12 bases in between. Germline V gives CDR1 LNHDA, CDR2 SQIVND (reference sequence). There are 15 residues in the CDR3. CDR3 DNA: TGTGCCAGTAGTATCCAGCAGGGCCACAATCAGCCCCAGCATTTT. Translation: CASSIQQGHNQPQHF.

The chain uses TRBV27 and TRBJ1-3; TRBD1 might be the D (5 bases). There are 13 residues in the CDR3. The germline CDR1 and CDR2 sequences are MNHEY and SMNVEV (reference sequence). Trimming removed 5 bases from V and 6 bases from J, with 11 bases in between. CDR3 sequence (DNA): TGTGCCAGCAGTCCAGGGTTACTAAACACCATATATTTT. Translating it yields CASSPGLLNTIYF.

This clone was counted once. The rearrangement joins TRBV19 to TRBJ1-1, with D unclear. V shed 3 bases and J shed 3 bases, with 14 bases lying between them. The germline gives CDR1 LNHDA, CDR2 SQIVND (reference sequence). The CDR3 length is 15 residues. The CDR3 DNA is TGTGCCAGTAGTATTGGAGGTATCCCCGACACTGAAGCTTTCTTT. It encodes CASSIGGIPDTEAFF.

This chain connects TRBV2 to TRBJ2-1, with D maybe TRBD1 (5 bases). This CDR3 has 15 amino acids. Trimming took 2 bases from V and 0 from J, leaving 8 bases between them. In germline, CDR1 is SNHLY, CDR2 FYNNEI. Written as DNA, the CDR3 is TGTGCCAGCAGTGAAATAACAGGCTCCTACAATGAGCAGTTCTTC. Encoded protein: CASSEITGSYNEQFF. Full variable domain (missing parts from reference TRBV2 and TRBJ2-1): EPEVTQTPSHQVTQMGQEVILRCVPISNHLYFYWYRQILGQKVEFLVSFYNNEISEKSEIFDDQFSVERPDGSNFTLKIRSTKLEDSAMYFCASSEITGSYNEQFFGPGTRLTVL.

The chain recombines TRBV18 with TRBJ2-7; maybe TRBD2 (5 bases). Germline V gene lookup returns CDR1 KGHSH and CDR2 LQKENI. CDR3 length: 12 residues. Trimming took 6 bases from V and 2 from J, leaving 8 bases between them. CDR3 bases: TGTGCCAGCTCCCGGGAAACCTACGAGCAGTACTTC. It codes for CASSRETYEQYF.

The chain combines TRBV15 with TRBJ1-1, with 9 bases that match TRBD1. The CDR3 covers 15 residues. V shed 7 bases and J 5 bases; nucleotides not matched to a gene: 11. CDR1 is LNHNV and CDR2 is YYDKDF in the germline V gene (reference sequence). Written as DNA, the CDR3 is TGTGCCACCAAGAAGGGGGACAGGGTGGATACTGAAGCTTTCTTT. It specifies CATKKGDRVDTEAFF.

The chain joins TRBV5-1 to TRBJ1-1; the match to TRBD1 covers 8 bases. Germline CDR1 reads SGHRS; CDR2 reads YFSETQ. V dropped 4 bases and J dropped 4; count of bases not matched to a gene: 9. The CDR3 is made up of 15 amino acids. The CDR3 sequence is CASSEESTGGTEAFF. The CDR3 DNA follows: TGCGCCAGCAGCGAAGAATCCACAGGGGGCACTGAAGCTTTCTTT.

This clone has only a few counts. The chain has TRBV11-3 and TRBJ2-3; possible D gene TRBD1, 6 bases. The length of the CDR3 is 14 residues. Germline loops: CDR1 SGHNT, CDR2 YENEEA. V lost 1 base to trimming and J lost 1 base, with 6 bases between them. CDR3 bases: TGTGCCAGCAGCTTAGGACAGGGCACAGATACGCAGTATTTT. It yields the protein CASSLGQGTDTQYF. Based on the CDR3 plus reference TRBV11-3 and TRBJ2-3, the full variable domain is EAGVVQSPRYKIIEKKQPVAFWCNPISGHNTLYWYLQNLGQGPELLIRYENEEAVDDSQLPKDRFSAERLKGVDSTLKIQPAELGDSAVYLCASSLGQGTDTQYFGPGTRLTVL.

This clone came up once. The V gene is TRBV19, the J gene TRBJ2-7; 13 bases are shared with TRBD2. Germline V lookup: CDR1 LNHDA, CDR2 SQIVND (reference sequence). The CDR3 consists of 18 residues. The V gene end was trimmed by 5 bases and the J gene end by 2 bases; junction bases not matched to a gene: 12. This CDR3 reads CASSASGETSGGTYEQYF. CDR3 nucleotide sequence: TGTGCCAGTAGTGCCTCAGGGGAGACTAGCGGGGGGACCTACGAGCAGTACTTC. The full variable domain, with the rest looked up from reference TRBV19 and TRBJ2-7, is DGGITQSPKYLFRKEGQNVTLSCEQNLNHDAMYWYRQDPGQGLRLIYYSQIVNDFQKGDIAEGYSVSREKKESFPLTVTSAQKNPTAFYLCASSASGETSGGTYEQYFGPGTRLTVT.

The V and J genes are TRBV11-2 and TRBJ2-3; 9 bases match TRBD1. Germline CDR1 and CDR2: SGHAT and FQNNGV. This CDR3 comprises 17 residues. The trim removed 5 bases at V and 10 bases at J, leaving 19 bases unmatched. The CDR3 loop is CASSPHVWDRDRAAQYF. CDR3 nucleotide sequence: TGTGCCAGCAGCCCCCACGTGTGGGACAGGGATCGAGCGGCGCAGTATTTT.